This TCR beta chain stems from a study of T cell changes during pregnancy in multiple sclerosis. Clones were sequenced by immunoSEQ multiplex PCR, and TCRdb holds only the in-frame ones, with some missing. The sample lists about 46,000 clones; around 93% were seen once. Deletions cut 1 base from V and 6 bases from J, with 14 bases between. The CDR3 contains 15 residues. Germline V gives CDR1 SSHAT, CDR2 FNYEAQ (reference sequence). This TCR was sampled from a female donor with multiple sclerosis, enrolled in a pregnancy study. This chain joins TRBV7-7 and TRBJ2-3; tentative D call: TRBD1 (5 bases). Source: CD8+ T cells from peripheral blood mononuclear cells, taken after pregnancy. The CDR3 coding sequence is TGTGCCAGCAGCTTAGGAGGATGGGGCATGGATACGCAGTATTTT. Protein: CASSLGGWGMDTQYF.